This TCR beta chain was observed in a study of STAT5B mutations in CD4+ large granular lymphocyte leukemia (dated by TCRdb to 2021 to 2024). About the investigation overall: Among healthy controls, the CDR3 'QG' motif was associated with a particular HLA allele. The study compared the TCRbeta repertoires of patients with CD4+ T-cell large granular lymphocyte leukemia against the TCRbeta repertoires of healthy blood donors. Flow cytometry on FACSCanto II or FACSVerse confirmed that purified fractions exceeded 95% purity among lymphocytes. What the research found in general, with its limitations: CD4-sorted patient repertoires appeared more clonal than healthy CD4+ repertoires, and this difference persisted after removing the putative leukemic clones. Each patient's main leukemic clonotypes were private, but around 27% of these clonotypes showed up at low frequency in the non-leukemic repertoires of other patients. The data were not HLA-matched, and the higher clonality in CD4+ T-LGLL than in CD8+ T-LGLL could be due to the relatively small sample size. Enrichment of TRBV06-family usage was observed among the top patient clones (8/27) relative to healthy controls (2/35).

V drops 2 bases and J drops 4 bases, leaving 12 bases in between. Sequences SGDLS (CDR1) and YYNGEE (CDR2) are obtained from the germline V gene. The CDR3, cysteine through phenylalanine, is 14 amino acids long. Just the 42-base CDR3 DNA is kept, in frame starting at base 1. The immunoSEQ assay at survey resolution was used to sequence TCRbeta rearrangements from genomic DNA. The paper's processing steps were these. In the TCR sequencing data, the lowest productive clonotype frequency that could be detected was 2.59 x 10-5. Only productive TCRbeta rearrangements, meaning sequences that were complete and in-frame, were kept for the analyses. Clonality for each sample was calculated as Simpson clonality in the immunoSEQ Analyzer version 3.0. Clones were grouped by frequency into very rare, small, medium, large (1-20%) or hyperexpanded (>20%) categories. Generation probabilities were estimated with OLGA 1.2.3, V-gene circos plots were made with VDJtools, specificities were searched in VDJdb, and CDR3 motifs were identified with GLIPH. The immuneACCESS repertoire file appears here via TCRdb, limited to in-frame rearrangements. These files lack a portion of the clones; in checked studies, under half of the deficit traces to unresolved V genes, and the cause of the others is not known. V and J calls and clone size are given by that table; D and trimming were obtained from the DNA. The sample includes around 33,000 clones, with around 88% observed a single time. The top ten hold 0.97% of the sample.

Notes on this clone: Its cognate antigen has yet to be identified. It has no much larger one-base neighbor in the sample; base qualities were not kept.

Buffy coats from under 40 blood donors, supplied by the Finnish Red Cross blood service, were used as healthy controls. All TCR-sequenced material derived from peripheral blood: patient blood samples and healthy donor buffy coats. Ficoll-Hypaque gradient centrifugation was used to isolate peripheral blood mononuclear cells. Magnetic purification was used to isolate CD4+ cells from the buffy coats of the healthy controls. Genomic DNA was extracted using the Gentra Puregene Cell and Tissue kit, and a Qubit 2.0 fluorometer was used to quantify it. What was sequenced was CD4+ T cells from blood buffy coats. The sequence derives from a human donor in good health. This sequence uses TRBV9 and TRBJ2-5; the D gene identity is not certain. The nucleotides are TGTGCCAGCAGCGTCGGGCAGGTTAGAGAGACCCAGTACTTC. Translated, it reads CASSVGQVRETQYF. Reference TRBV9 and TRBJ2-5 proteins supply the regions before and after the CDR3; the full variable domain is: DSGVTQTPKHLITATGQRVTLRCSPRSGDLSVYWYQQSLDQGLQFLIQYYNGEERAKGNILERFSAQQFPDLHSELNLSSLELGDSALYFCASSVGQVRETQYFGPGTRLLVL.